The source of this T cell receptor (beta chain) is a study of blood T cell repertoires in COVID-19. Study-level background: PBMCs, B-cell-depleted T cells, or T cells provided the cDNA or gDNA that made up the material.

In this sample, this clone turned up a few times. The CDR3 runs to 12 residues. The V gene's germline CDR1 is MNHEY and CDR2 SVGAGI. Trimming pared 0 bases from V and 10 bases from J, leaving 9 bases between. Original processing methods: Estimates of nucleated cell counts were drawn from the amplification of reference gene primers. TCRdb's table, derived via immunoSEQ multiplex PCR, lists solely in-frame clones and lacks some. That table supplies the V and J calls and clone size; D and trimming were determined from the DNA. The table has roughly 220,000 clones, roughly 76% seen once. The TCR was taken from a woman older than 75 with COVID-19, enrolled during active disease. This chain connects TRBV6-5 to TRBJ1-1; D not certain. Sequenced input: peripheral blood. For the CDR3, the DNA is TGTGCCAGCAGTTACTCTTCCGGGGTAGCTTTCTTT. Residues: CASSYSSGVAFF.